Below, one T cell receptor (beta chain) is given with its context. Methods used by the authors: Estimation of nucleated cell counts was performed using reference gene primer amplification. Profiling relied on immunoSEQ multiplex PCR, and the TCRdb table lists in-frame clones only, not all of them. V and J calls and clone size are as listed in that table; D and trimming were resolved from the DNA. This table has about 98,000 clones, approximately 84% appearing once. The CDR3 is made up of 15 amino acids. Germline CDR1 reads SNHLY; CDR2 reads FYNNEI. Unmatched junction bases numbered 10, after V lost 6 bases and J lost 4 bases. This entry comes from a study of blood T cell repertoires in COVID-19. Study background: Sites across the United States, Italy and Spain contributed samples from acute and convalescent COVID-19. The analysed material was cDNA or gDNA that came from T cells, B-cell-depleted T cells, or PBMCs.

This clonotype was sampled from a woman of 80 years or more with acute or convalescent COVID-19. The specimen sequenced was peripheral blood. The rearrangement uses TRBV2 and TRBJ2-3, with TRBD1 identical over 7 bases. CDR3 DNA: TGTGCCAGCAGACGGACCTTAAGGGGGCCAGATACGCAGTATTTT. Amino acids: CASRRTLRGPDTQYF.